These 10 T cell receptor beta chains came from one sample sequenced in a study of beta chain features in type 1 diabetes. For these receptors, no antigen is known. Broader study findings: Significant though moderate, a shortening of TCRB CDR3s appeared in all four CD4+ subsets of Type 1 diabetes patients.

TCRB transcripts that were expressed got sequenced, as all of the isolated RNA had been reverse transcribed. Measured with immunoSEQ multiplex PCR; TCRdb has only the in-frame clones, and not every one. The sample lists 85,000 to 110,000 clones; about 26% were seen once. Sequencing was carried out using central memory CD4+ T cells from blood. All receptors derive from a woman under 30 with type 1 diabetes.

This clone was observed a few times. The chain couples TRBV25-1 to TRBJ2-7; the D gene is possibly TRBD1 (5 bases). CDR3 size: 14 residues. Germline CDR1 is MGHDK and CDR2 is SYGVNS. V was clipped by 6 bases and J by 0 bases, with 12 bases between them. As DNA, the CDR3 is TGTGCCAGCAGACCCTGGGGCGACTCCTACGAGCAGTACTTC. It yields the protein CASRPWGDSYEQYF.

V usage is TRBV5-1 and J usage is TRBJ1-2; TRBD1 might be the D (6 bases). CDR1 is SGHRS, CDR2 YFSETQ, per germline. CDR3 length equals 14 residues. V lost 2 bases to trimming and J lost 5 bases, with 13 bases between them. CDR3 sequence reads: CASSFLNRVYGYTF. For the CDR3, the DNA is TGCGCCAGCAGCTTTCTCAACAGGGTGTATGGCTACACCTTC.

In this sample, this clone turned up a few times. The V call is TRBV9, the J call TRBJ2-2, with D maybe TRBD2 (6 bases). The germline V gene encodes CDR1 SGDLS and CDR2 YYNGEE. The CDR3 is 15 amino acids. The V gene lost 4 bases and the J gene lost 1 base, with 11 bases spanning the gap. The chain's CDR3 is CASSPRLGNTGELFF. CDR3 sequence (DNA): TGTGCCAGCAGCCCACGACTAGGGAACACCGGGGAGCTGTTTTTT.

The rearrangement uses TRBV7-3 and TRBJ2-2; 7 positions match TRBD2. V lost 5 bases, J lost 6 bases, and 12 bases stayed unmatched. The CDR3 length is 16 residues. From germline, CDR1 is SGHTA and CDR2 FQGTGA. CDR3 residues: CASSRTGTKSAGELFF. CDR3 nucleotides: TGTGCCAGCAGCCGCACCGGGACTAAAAGCGCCGGGGAGCTGTTTTTT.

The chain employs TRBV2 and TRBJ1-3; 7 nucleotides agree with TRBD1. Per the germline V gene, CDR1 is SNHLY and CDR2 is FYNNEI. Trimming cost V 7 bases and J 0 bases; bases outside gene matches: 6. The CDR3 runs to 15 residues. In DNA, the CDR3 is TGTGCCAGCACTTCAGGGGGGTACTCTGGAAACACCATATATTTT. Protein product: CASTSGGYSGNTIYF.

This clone was seen only a few times. V and J are TRBV5-4 and TRBJ2-1; 7 nucleotides line up with TRBD2. V shed 0 bases, J shed 4 bases, and the junction held 7 bases outside the gene matches. The germline V gene has CDR1 SGHNT and CDR2 YYREEE (reference sequence). The CDR3 extends over 16 amino acids. This chain's CDR3 is CASSLVGGSWYNEQFF. The CDR3 DNA reads as TGTGCCAGCAGCTTGGTTGGCGGGAGCTGGTACAATGAGCAGTTCTTC.

This clone was detected only a few times. This sequence joins TRBV27 and TRBJ2-7; the match to TRBD1 covers 7 bases. Trimming took 2 bases from V and 3 from J; bases not matched to a gene: 7. CDR1 and CDR2 (germline): MNHEY, SMNVEV (reference sequence). The CDR3 consists of 15 residues. The CDR3 sequence: CASSLKGDSLYEQYF. In DNA form, the CDR3 reads TGTGCCAGCAGTTTAAAAGGGGACAGTCTCTACGAGCAGTACTTC.

The chain links TRBV28 to TRBJ1-5; no clear D. Deletions cut 7 bases from V and 2 bases from J, with 3 bases between. This CDR3 spans 11 amino acids. Germline V gene sequence: CDR1 MDHEN, CDR2 SYDVKM. The CDR3 reads CASTGNQPQHF. CDR3 sequence (DNA): TGTGCCAGCACCGGCAATCAGCCCCAGCATTTT.

The J gene is TRBJ1-1, the V gene TRBV29-1, with D hard to call. Trimming cost V 4 bases and J 0 bases, with 9 bases left between them. Germline lookup yields CDR1 SQVTM and CDR2 ANQGSEA. The CDR3 spans 13 residues. The CDR3 DNA sequence: TGCAGCGTTGTCAGGCCCATGAACACTGAAGCTTTCTTT. Translation gives CSVVRPMNTEAFF.

In this sample, this clone turned up a few times. V usage is TRBV30 and J usage is TRBJ2-5, with 7 bases aligning to TRBD1. Germline CDR1 reads GTSNPN; CDR2 reads SVGIG (reference sequence). The CDR3 has 16 residues. The V and J ends lost 2 bases and 3 bases, in that order; junction bases with no gene match: 12. CDR3 region: CAWSTPGQRPEETQYF. CDR3 DNA sequence: TGTGCCTGGAGTACCCCGGGACAGCGCCCCGAAGAGACCCAGTACTTC.